This is a list of T cell receptor beta chains from one sample in a study of blood T cells in healthy people across ages. TCRdb used MiXCR to reprocess the 5' RACE reads, holding one entry per CDR3 protein. The sample includes about 780,000 distinct CDR3 sequences, roughly 60% of them seen just once. The sample consisted of blood. All receptors derive from a man aged 25-45 years in good health. The CDR3 runs from the conserved cysteine through the conserved F or W. A D gene is named only where the DNA matches it firmly. Rows give clone size only sometimes, using once, few, many, or a class for an expanded clone.

j_call,v_call,clone_size,d_call,cdr3_nt,cdr3_aa
TRBJ2-3,TRBV2,-,-,TGTGCCAGCAGGGGAGGCCAGCACACAGATACGCAGTATTTT,CASRGGQHTDTQYF
TRBJ2-7,TRBV12-3/TRBV12-4,few,-,TGTGCCAGCAGTCCGTCGACAGCCTACTACGAGCAGTACTTC,CASSPSTAYYEQYF
TRBJ1-4,TRBV7-8,-,-,TGTGCCAGCAGCGTATCCAGAGCCCGGTCTGGACTGTTTTTT,CASSVSRARSGLFF
TRBJ2-3,TRBV29-1,few,-,TGCAGCGTTGAGGCGCGCACAGATACGCAGTATTTT,CSVEARTDTQYF
TRBJ2-1,TRBV15,-,-,TGTGCCACCAGCAGTGCCAGGGACGGGAGATGCAATGAGCAGTTCTTC,CATSSARDGRCNEQFF
TRBJ2-7,TRBV11-1,-,-,TGTGCCAGCAGCGCGGACGGGGGCGAGCAGTACTTC,CASSADGGEQYF
TRBJ2-3,TRBV9,-,-,TGTGCCAGCAGCGTAGAGGGAAACTGGGATACGCAGTATTTT,CASSVEGNWDTQYF
TRBJ2-3,TRBV6-6,-,-,TGTGCCAGCAACCTACTGGGCACCTCGGGGACAGATACGCAGTATTTT,CASNLLGTSGTDTQYF
TRBJ2-1,TRBV6-2/TRBV6-3,-,-,TGTGCCAGCAGTTACTCGAAGTTGCCGGGCAATGAGCAGTTCTTC,CASSYSKLPGNEQFF
TRBJ2-3,TRBV13,-,-,TGTGCCAGCAGCTTAGGCCGGACCGCGGGGAACACAGATACGCAGTATTTT,CASSLGRTAGNTDTQYF
TRBJ2-1,TRBV6-6,-,-,TGTGCCAGCAGTTACTTTACAGGGCGCTCCTACAATGAGCAGTTCTTC,CASSYFTGRSYNEQFF
TRBJ1-4,TRBV29-1,-,TRBD1,TGCAGCGTTGGGGACAGGGTCCCTAATGAAAAACTGTTTTTT,CSVGDRVPNEKLFF
TRBJ1-4,TRBV20-1,-,-,TGCAGTGCTAGTAGGAGGGGTGTGGGCGAAAAACTGTTTTTT,CSASRRGVGEKLFF
TRBJ2-5,TRBV5-1,-,-,TGCGCCAGCAGCTTGGCCTCTTTGCGGGGATTCCAAGAGACCCAGTACTTC,CASSLASLRGFQETQYF
TRBJ2-1,TRBV28,once,-,TGTGCCAGCAGTCGTACAGTTTACCGTACCTACAATGAGCAGTTCTTC,CASSRTVYRTYNEQFF
TRBJ1-2,TRBV3-1,-,TRBD1,TGTGCCAGCAGCCTAGTTCAGGGGGGGAATGGCTACACCTTC,CASSLVQGGNGYTF
TRBJ2-5,TRBV25-1,-,-,TGTGCCACCAGAGGGGGTCGGACCCAGTACTTC,CATRGGRTQYF
TRBJ2-7,TRBV6-1,-,-,TGTGCCAGCAGGACAGGTATCCACGAGCAGTACTTC,CASRTGIHEQYF
TRBJ2-3,TRBV20-1,-,TRBD1,TGCAGTGCCTTACCGGGACAGGGGGCGTGGAATACGCAGTATTTT,CSALPGQGAWNTQYF
TRBJ2-7,TRBV6-5,few,-,TGTGCCACTCCACAGGGCTACGAGCAGTACTTC,CATPQGYEQYF
TRBJ2-1,TRBV4-1,-,-,TGCGCCAGCAGCCCCGCAGACAGGCCCTTCAGCGATGAGCAGTTCTTC,CASSPADRPFSDEQFF
TRBJ2-5,TRBV4-1,-,-,TGCGCCAGCAGCCGAGAGACAGAGAGACAAGAGACCCAGTACTTC,CASSRETERQETQYF
TRBJ1-2,TRBV27,-,-,TGTGCCAGCAGCCGTAATCGGGAGGGCAGGGGAGACGGCTACACCTTC,CASSRNREGRGDGYTF
TRBJ1-1,TRBV6-1,-,TRBD1,TGTGCCAGCATTTCAGGGGGCGGCGGGAACACTGAAGCTTTCTTT,CASISGGGGNTEAFF
TRBJ2-5,TRBV10-3,few,-,TGTGCCATCACGAGGGACACCCGGGGAGAGACCCAGTACTTC,CAITRDTRGETQYF
TRBJ2-1,TRBV6-5,few,-,TGTGCCAGCAGGAATGGTCATCGAGTTGAGCAGTTCTTC,CASRNGHRVEQFF
TRBJ1-1,TRBV4-3,few,-,TGCGCCAGCAGCCAAAATCACGGACGGAACACTGAAGCTTTCTTT,CASSQNHGRNTEAFF
TRBJ2-1,TRBV5-1,-,TRBD1,TGCGCCAGCAGGACAGGGTATTCTGAGCAGTTCTTC,CASRTGYSEQFF
TRBJ1-6,TRBV2,few,-,TGTGCCAACAAGCTACGGACGGAAAGTAATTCACCCCTCCACTTT,CANKLRTESNSPLHF